This T cell receptor beta chain emerged from a study of graft-versus-host responses after intestinal transplantation. As for the study in general: Multivisceral, liver-intestinal, or isolated intestinal transplants were received by the recipients.

Generated by immunoSEQ multiplex PCR, the TCRdb table keeps only in-frame clones and is missing some. This table has over 100,000 clones, approximately 95% appearing once. Germline CDR1 is LGHNA and CDR2 is YNFKEQ. Trimming took off 4 bases at V and 1 base at J, with 11 bases between the two ends. There are 15 residues in the CDR3. In the case of this clone: Its antigen is unidentified.

Study-wide results and limits: Recipient-marrow GvH clones were detected, some having first appeared in ileum or blood.

This TCR was sampled from a human donor who received an intestinal transplant. The input for sequencing was unstimulated CD8+ T cells sorted from spleen or lymph node cells, taken before intestinal transplant. J is TRBJ2-1 and V is TRBV4-2; a possible D gene is TRBD2 (5 bases). DNA of the CDR3: TGTGCCAGCAGCCCAATTTGGAGGTCCTACAATGAGCAGTTCTTC. This translates into CASSPIWRSYNEQFF.